This T cell receptor beta chain was identified in a study of graft-versus-host responses after intestinal transplantation. Findings and caveats of the study: GvH clones detected in recipient marrow included some appearing first in ileum or blood. Circulating GvH clone levels at their peak were associated with HvG declines (early post-transplant).

On this clone itself: The antigen is unknown.

TCRdb's table, derived via immunoSEQ multiplex PCR, lists solely in-frame clones and lacks some. Seen here are tens of thousands of clones, roughly 91% observed once, and the top ten hold about 4.6%. The ends were cut back, 3 bases at V and 8 bases at J, with 11 bases in the middle. CDR1 is MNHEY, CDR2 SMNVEV, per germline (reference sequence). CDR3 length: 13 amino acids. The TCR comes from a human patient who received an intestinal transplant, so some T cells may come from the graft donor. The chain uses TRBV27 and TRBJ2-1; the D gene is possibly TRBD2 (5 bases). The sample in question was PBMCs, obtained 524 days after transplant. CDR3 sequence: CASSFTLAYEQFF. In nucleotides, the CDR3 is TGTGCCAGCAGTTTCACCCTAGCCTATGAGCAGTTCTTC.